The clone carrying this T cell receptor beta chain appeared a few times. The ends lost 5 bases at V and 3 bases at J; junction bases unmatched: 10. The germline CDR1 and CDR2 sequences are LNHNV and YYDKDF (reference sequence). This CDR3 is 18 amino acids long. This entry comes from a study of identical twins. TCRdb reanalysed the 5' RACE reads using MiXCR and keeps one entry per CDR3 protein. This sample has 240,000 or so distinct CDR3 sequences; about 12% occur once, and the top ten carry roughly 3.7%. The same data also went into a second study, on yellow fever vaccine responses in identical twins.

The chain has TRBV15 and TRBJ2-3; TRBD2 aligns across 14 bases. The source of this sequence is a woman aged 18-29 years in good health. The sample was memory (CD45RO+) T cells sorted from blood. CDR3 loop: CATSAKGTSGGKTDTQYF. The CDR3 nucleotides read TGTGCCACCAGCGCGAAAGGGACTAGCGGGGGCAAGACAGATACGCAGTATTTT. Full variable domain (remainder filled in from reference TRBV15 and TRBJ2-3): DAMVIQNPRYQVTQFGKPVTLSCSQTLNHNVMYWYQQKSSQAPKLLFHYYDKDFNNEADTPDNFQSRRPNTSFCFLDIRSPGLGDTAMYLCATSAKGTSGGKTDTQYFGPGTRLTVL.